This T cell receptor beta chain was retrieved from a study of blood T cell repertoires in COVID-19. Study overall: Spain, Italy and the United States supplied samples that represented acute and convalescent COVID-19. In each case, the material was cDNA or gDNA derived from T cells, B-cell-depleted T cells, or PBMCs.

Authors' analysis steps: Reference gene primer amplification gave estimated nucleated cell counts. TCRdb's table, derived via immunoSEQ multiplex PCR, lists solely in-frame clones and lacks some. V and J calls and clone size are as listed in that table; D and trimming were resolved from the DNA. The table records about 150,000 clones, 65% to 90% of them present only once. The CDR3 is 13 residues long. V lost 1 base to trimming and J lost 6 bases, with 13 bases between them. Germline CDR1 is SQVTM and CDR2 is ANQGSEA. This receptor was obtained from a woman aged 45-65 years with acute or convalescent COVID-19. The rearrangement joins TRBV29-1 to TRBJ2-7; D might be TRBD2 (5 bases). Specimen: peripheral blood. CDR3 protein: CSVEVPGSAEQYF. The CDR3, as DNA: TGCAGCGTTGAAGTCCCGGGGTCGGCCGAGCAGTACTTC.